This TCR beta chain was recovered during a study of T-cell reconstitution after alpha-beta-depleted transplantation in children. The study, taken as a whole, reports: By one year post-transplant, T-cell counts and diversity largely arose from T cells that were newly produced. By about two months after transplant, alpha-beta T cells reportedly arose from several hundred graft clones that had expanded. Surviving recipient T cells and thymic progenitors underlay high day-60 TCRbeta diversity in some patients.

The TCRbeta library was prepared with unique molecular identifiers. TCRdb reprocessed the PCR reads with MiXCR, giving one entry per CDR3 protein. In the table there are some 300,000 distinct CDR3 sequences, 9.5% to 13% of which are singletons. This clonotype was found many times. What it recognizes is unknown. V dropped 0 bases and J dropped 5 bases, with 15 bases sitting between them. The CDR3 contains 15 residues. CDR1 and CDR2 (germline): SGDLS, YYNGEE. The material sequenced was PBMCs, taken before TCRalphabeta/CD19-depleted stem cell transplant. The chain links TRBV9 to TRBJ2-7; no definite D call. The receptor comes from a boy younger than two with acute myeloid leukemia, due to receive a stem cell transplant. The CDR3 sequence is CASSVGIMSPHEQYF. Here the CDR3 DNA reads TGTGCCAGCAGCGTAGGAATCATGTCGCCCCACGAGCAGTACTTC. Looking up the rest from reference TRBV9 and TRBJ2-7 gives the full variable domain: DSGVTQTPKHLITATGQRVTLRCSPRSGDLSVYWYQQSLDQGLQFLIQYYNGEERAKGNILERFSAQQFPDLHSELNLSSLELGDSALYFCASSVGIMSPHEQYFGPGTRLTVT.